Listed below are T cell receptor beta chains from one sample, sequenced in a study of CD8+CD57+ T cells in acquired aplastic anemia. TCRdb reprocessed the reads with MiXCR, giving one entry per CDR3 protein. The sample records about 190,000 distinct CDR3 sequences, around 65% being singletons. Sequences were obtained from sorted CD4+, CD8+, or CD8+CD57+ T cells (not recorded which) from PBMCs. Receptor source: a human donor with severe aplastic anemia or a healthy control (not recorded which). CDR3s include the opening cysteine and the closing phenylalanine or tryptophan.

CDR3 protein: CASGQGQPGRTEAFF
J gene: TRBJ1-1
V gene: TRBV12-5

CDR3 protein: CASTPQGWGEAFF
J gene: TRBJ1-1
V gene: TRBV12-3/TRBV12-4

CDR3 protein: CSAQGLAGVDEQFF
J gene: TRBJ2-1
V gene: TRBV20-1

CDR3 protein: CASTPGTSSTGELFF
J gene: TRBJ2-2
V gene: TRBV4-2

CDR3 protein: CATSDPLQTDTQYF
J gene: TRBJ2-3
V gene: TRBV24-1

CDR3 protein: CATQTGGLYEQYF
J gene: TRBJ2-7
V gene: TRBV5-6

CDR3 protein: CASSLPPQETQYF
J gene: TRBJ2-5
V gene: TRBV11-2

CDR3 protein: CSATSASARTSSYEQYF
J gene: TRBJ2-7
V gene: TRBV20-1

CDR3 protein: CASNREFTYEQYF
J gene: TRBJ2-7
V gene: TRBV6-1

CDR3 protein: CSARRGQGNQPQHF
J gene: TRBJ1-5
V gene: TRBV20-1

CDR3 protein: CASSLVGRGLWEQYF
J gene: TRBJ2-7
V gene: TRBV7-3